This entry lists 16 T cell receptor beta chains sequenced from one sample in a study of response to subunit inactivated influenza vaccine. TCRdb called the RT-PCR reads again in MiXCR, with one record for every CDR3 protein. The profile shows hundreds of thousands of distinct CDR3 sequences, approximately 16% of them singletons. The material was CD4+ T cells sorted from PBMCs, obtained less than 30 months after vaccination. The source of these receptors is a man aged 50 to 69 who received an inactivated influenza vaccine.

This clonotype appeared a few times. V usage is TRBV28 and J usage is TRBJ1-2, with 10 bases identical to TRBD1. Germline V gives CDR1 MDHEN, CDR2 SYDVKM. The ends lost 7 bases at V and 2 bases at J; junction bases unmatched: 4. The CDR3 length is 14 residues. This CDR3 reads CASIPGQGNYGYTF. CDR3 DNA sequence: TGTGCCAGCATTCCGGGACAGGGGAACTATGGCTACACCTTC.

This clonotype was detected only a few times. The chain employs TRBV2 and TRBJ2-1, with 7 bases matching TRBD1. CDR1 and CDR2 (germline): SNHLY, FYNNEI. The V gene end was trimmed by 8 bases and the J gene end by 2 bases; junction bases not matched to a gene: 9. CDR3 length: 15 residues. CDR3 sequence reads: CASLPLGTAYNEQFF. CDR3 nucleotide sequence: TGTGCCAGCCTACCTCTGGGGACAGCCTACAATGAGCAGTTCTTC.

There are a few counts of this clonotype. This chain joins TRBV2 and TRBJ2-3; D tentatively fits TRBD1 or TRBD2 (5 bases each). The germline V gene has CDR1 SNHLY and CDR2 FYNNEI. The CDR3 loop spans 15 amino acids. The V end was cut by 1 base, the J end by 5 bases, with 13 bases between. CDR3 residues: CASSEEQAGGDTQYF. CDR3 bases: TGTGCCAGCAGTGAAGAACAGGCTGGGGGAGATACGCAGTATTTT.

V is TRBV4-1 and J is TRBJ2-5, with D unclear. Germline-derived CDR1 and CDR2 are MGHRA and YSYEKL. Trimming took 4 bases from V and 5 from J, leaving 17 bases between them. The length of the CDR3 is 15 residues. The CDR3 sequence: CASSRPRTRDETQYF. In DNA, the CDR3 is TGCGCCAGCAGCCGCCCACGGACCAGAGATGAGACCCAGTACTTC.

V usage is TRBV4-2 and J usage is TRBJ2-2; TRBD1 matches at 10 bases. V lost 5 bases, J lost 5 bases, and 8 bases stayed unmatched. CDR3 length: 16 residues. Germline CDR1 reads LGHNA; CDR2 reads YNFKEQ. The CDR3 DNA sequence: TGTGCCAGCAGCTTCGGACAGGGGGATGGGACCGGGGAGCTGTTTTTT. The encoded protein is CASSFGQGDGTGELFF.

This clonotype was observed once. This chain connects TRBV5-4 to TRBJ2-3; D is tentatively TRBD1 or TRBD2 (5 bases each). V lost 4 bases to trimming and J lost 6 bases, with 18 bases between them. This CDR3 contains 15 residues. The germline CDR1 and CDR2 sequences are SGHNT and YYREEE (reference sequence). The CDR3 coding sequence is TGTGCCAGCAGCACCGGGACGGGTGAAGCGGATACGCAGTATTTT. Its protein is CASSTGTGEADTQYF.

A remark on this clonotype: An end of the junction differs from the germline gene, which may be a read error. The V call is TRBV28, the J call TRBJ2-7, with a possible D match to TRBD2 (5 bases). The CDR3 consists of 16 residues. Looked up from germline, CDR1 is MDHEN and CDR2 is SYDVKM. The CDR3 protein is CSSSGNGVGLSYEQYF. The CDR3 nucleotides read TGTTCCAGCAGTGGGAATGGAGTAGGACTCTCCTACGAGCAGTACTTC.

The chain combines TRBV3-1 with TRBJ1-6, with no clear D. CDR1 and CDR2 from the germline V gene are LGHDT and YNNKEL (reference sequence). The V end lost 0 bases, the J end lost 9 bases, and 15 bases lay between the germline ends. The CDR3 has 16 residues. CDR3 residues: CASSQDAQVAGSPLHF. The CDR3 DNA reads as TGTGCCAGCAGCCAAGATGCGCAGGTTGCCGGTTCACCCCTCCACTTT.

This chain joins TRBV29-1 and TRBJ2-7; D ambiguous. V shed 4 bases and J shed 1 base, with 14 bases lying between them. Per the germline V gene, CDR1 is SQVTM and CDR2 is ANQGSEA. This CDR3 spans 14 amino acids. CDR3 sequence reads: CSVVLLGFSYEQYF. The CDR3 DNA follows: TGCAGCGTTGTCCTATTAGGGTTTTCCTACGAGCAGTACTTC.

The chain couples TRBV19 to TRBJ2-2, with D maybe TRBD1 (6 bases). Germline V gene data show CDR1 as LNHDA and CDR2 as SQIVND (reference sequence). The V gene lost 6 bases and the J gene lost 0 bases, with 8 bases spanning the gap. The CDR3 length is 14 residues. The CDR3 DNA follows: TGTGCCAGTAGACAGGGAACGAACACCGGGGAGCTGTTTTTT. This codes for CASRQGTNTGELFF. The full variable domain, with the rest looked up from reference TRBV19 and TRBJ2-2, is DGGITQSPKYLFRKEGQNVTLSCEQNLNHDAMYWYRQDPGQGLRLIYYSQIVNDFQKGDIAEGYSVSREKKESFPLTVTSAQKNPTAFYLCASRQGTNTGELFFGEGSRLTVL.

V is TRBV9 and J is TRBJ2-5; TRBD1 agrees at 8 bases. Germline V gene data show CDR1 as SGDLS and CDR2 as YYNGEE. Trimming removed 0 bases from V and 4 bases from J; junction bases left unmatched: 8. The CDR3 extends over 16 amino acids. CDR3 loop: CASSVGAGGAVETQYF. The CDR3, as DNA: TGTGCCAGCAGCGTAGGAGCAGGGGGCGCAGTAGAGACCCAGTACTTC.

There are a few counts of this clonotype. CDR3 sequence: CASSYAGGSSYEQYF. CDR3 sequence (DNA): TGTGCCAGCAGTTACGCCGGCGGGAGCTCCTACGAGCAGTACTTC. V is TRBV6-5 and J is TRBJ2-7, with TRBD2 matching over 7 bases. The length of the CDR3 is 15 residues. Germline values: CDR1 MNHEY, CDR2 SVGAGI. V was clipped by 2 bases and J by 0 bases; unmatched bases: 4.

The chain has TRBV4-3 and TRBJ1-4; D is undetermined. The V end was cut by 0 bases, the J end by 3 bases, with 11 bases between. The CDR3 extends over 16 amino acids. Germline V gene data show CDR1 as LGHNA and CDR2 as YSLEER. CDR3 loop: CASSQDIGGANEKLFF. CDR3 coding DNA: TGCGCCAGCAGCCAAGATATAGGAGGAGCTAATGAAAAACTGTTTTTT.

The rearrangement joins TRBV20-1 to TRBJ2-1; D is ambiguous. CDR1 and CDR2 (germline): DFQATT, SNEGSKA (reference sequence). The CDR3 totals 14 residues. V lost 4 bases to trimming and J lost 7 bases, with 17 bases between them. The CDR3 nucleotides read TGCAGTGCTAAACCACCCCGACGCTATAATGAGCAGTTCTTC. Its protein is CSAKPPRRYNEQFF.

This clonotype came up a few times. This chain connects TRBV9 to TRBJ1-4; 9 bases fit TRBD1. CDR1 SGDLS and CDR2 YYNGEE come from the germline V gene. The ends lost 3 bases at V and 3 bases at J; junction bases unmatched: 6. The CDR3 runs to 16 residues. The CDR3 nucleotides read TGTGCCAGCAGCGCGGGAGGACAGGGGCCTAATGAAAAACTGTTTTTT. Its translation is CASSAGGQGPNEKLFF.

A few counts support this clonotype. The V and J genes are TRBV9 and TRBJ2-7, with TRBD2 matching 7 bases. From germline, CDR1 is SGDLS and CDR2 YYNGEE. This CDR3 is 16 amino acids long. The junction had 8 bases not matched to a gene; V was cut back by 0 bases and J by 2 bases. The CDR3 spells CASSVGPSGQTYEQYF. In nucleotides, the CDR3 is TGTGCCAGCAGCGTAGGCCCTAGCGGTCAGACCTACGAGCAGTACTTC. The full variable domain, with the rest looked up from reference TRBV9 and TRBJ2-7, is DSGVTQTPKHLITATGQRVTLRCSPRSGDLSVYWYQQSLDQGLQFLIQYYNGEERAKGNILERFSAQQFPDLHSELNLSSLELGDSALYFCASSVGPSGQTYEQYFGPGTRLTVT.